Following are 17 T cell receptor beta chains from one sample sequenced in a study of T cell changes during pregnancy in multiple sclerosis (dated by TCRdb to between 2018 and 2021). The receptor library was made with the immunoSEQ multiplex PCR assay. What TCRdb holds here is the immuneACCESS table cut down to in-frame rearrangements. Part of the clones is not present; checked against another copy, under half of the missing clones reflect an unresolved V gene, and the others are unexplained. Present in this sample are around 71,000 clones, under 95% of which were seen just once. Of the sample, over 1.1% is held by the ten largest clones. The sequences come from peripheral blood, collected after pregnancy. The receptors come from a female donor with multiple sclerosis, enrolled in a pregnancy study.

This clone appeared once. The DNA of the CDR3 is TGTGCCTGGATGAGTGGCGGCTACGAGCAGTACTTC. Encoded protein: CAWMSGGYEQYF. V and J are TRBV30 and TRBJ2-7; D uncertain. Per germline, CDR1 GTSNPN and CDR2 SVGIG (reference sequence). This CDR3 contains 12 residues. V was pared by 4 bases and J by 3 bases, with 10 bases between.

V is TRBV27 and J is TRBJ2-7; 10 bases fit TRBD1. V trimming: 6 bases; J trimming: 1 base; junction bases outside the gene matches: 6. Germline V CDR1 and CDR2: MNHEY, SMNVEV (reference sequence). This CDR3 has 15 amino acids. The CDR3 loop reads CASRRTGQGSYEQYF. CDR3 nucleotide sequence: TGTGCCAGCAGGCGAACGGGACAGGGGTCCTACGAGCAGTACTTC.

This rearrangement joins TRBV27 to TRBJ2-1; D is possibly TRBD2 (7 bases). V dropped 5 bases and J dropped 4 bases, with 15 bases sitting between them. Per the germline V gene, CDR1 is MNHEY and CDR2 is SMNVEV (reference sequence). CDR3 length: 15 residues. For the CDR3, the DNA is TGTGCCAGCAGTAAGCTAGGGGGGGTTTACAATGAGCAGTTCTTC. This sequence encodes CASSKLGGVYNEQFF.

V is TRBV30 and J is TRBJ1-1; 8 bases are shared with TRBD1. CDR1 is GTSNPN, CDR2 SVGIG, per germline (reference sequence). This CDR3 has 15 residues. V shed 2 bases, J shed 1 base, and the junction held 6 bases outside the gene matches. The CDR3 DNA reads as TGTGCCTGGAGTTCGGGGGACAGGTCGAACACTGAAGCTTTCTTT. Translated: CAWSSGDRSNTEAFF.

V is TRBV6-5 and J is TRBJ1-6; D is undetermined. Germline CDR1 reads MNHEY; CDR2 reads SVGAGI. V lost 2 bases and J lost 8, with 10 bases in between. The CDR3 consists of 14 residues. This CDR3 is CASSYEARDSPLHF. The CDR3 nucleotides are TGTGCCAGCAGTTACGAGGCCCGAGATTCACCCCTCCACTTT.

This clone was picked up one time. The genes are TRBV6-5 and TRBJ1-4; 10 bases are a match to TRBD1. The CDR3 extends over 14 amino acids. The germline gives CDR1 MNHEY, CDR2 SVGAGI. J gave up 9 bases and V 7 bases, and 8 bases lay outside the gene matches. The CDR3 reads CASTSVGQGKKLFF. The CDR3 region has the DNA TGTGCCAGCACCTCCGTGGGACAGGGGAAAAAACTGTTTTTT.

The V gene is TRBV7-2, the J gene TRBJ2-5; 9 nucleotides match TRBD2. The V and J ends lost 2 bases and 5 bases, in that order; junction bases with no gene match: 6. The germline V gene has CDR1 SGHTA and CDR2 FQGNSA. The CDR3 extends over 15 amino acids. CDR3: CASSLSSGSRETQYF. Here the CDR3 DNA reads TGTGCCAGCAGCTTAAGTAGCGGGAGCAGGGAGACCCAGTACTTC.

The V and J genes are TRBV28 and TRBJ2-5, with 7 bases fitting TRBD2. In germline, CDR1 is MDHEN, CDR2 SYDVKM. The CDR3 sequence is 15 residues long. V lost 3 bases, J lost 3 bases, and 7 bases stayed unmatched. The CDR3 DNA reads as TGTGCCAGCAGTTTGTCCTTGGGGGGGGAAGAGACCCAGTACTTC. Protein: CASSLSLGGEETQYF.

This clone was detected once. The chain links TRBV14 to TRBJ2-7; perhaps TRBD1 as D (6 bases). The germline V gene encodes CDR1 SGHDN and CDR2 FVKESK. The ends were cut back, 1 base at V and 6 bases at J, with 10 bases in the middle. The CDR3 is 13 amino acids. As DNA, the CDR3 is TGTGCCAGCAGCCAAGGTAACAGGGTCGAGCAGTACTTC. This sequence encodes CASSQGNRVEQYF.

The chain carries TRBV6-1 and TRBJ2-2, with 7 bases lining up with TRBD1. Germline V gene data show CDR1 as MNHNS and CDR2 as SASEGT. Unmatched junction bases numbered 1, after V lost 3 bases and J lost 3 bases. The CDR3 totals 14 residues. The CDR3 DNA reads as TGTGCCAGCAGTGACGACAGGGACACCGGGGAGCTGTTTTTT. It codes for CASSDDRDTGELFF.

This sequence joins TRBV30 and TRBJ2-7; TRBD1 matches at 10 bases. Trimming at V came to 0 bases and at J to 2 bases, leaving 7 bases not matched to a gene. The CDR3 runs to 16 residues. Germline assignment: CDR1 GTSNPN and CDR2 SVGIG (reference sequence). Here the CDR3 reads CAWSVFPTGGPYEQYF. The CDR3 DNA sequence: TGTGCCTGGAGTGTATTCCCGACAGGGGGCCCCTACGAGCAGTACTTC.

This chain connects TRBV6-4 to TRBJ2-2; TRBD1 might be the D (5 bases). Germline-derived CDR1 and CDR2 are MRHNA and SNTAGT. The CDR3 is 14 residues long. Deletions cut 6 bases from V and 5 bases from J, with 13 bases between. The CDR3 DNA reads TGTGCCAGCAGAGAACGCCCAGGGACCGGGGAGCTGTTTTTT. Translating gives CASRERPGTGELFF.

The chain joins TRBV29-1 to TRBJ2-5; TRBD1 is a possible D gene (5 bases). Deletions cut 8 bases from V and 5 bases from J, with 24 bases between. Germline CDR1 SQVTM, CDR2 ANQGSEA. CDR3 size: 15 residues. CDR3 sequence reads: CSHQRGRGLVETQYF. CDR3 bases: TGCAGCCACCAAAGGGGAAGAGGATTGGTGGAGACCCAGTACTTC.

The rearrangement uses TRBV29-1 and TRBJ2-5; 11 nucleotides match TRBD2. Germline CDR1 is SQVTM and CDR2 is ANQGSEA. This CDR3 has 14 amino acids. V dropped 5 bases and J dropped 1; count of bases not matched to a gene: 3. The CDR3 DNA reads TGCAGCGTTCCTAGCGGGAGGTCCCAAGAGACCCAGTACTTC. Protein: CSVPSGRSQETQYF.

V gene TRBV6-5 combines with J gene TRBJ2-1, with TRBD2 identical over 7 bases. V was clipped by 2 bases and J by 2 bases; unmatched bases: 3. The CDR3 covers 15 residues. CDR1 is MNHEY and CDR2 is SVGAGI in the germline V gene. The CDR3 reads CASSYGGVPYNEQFF. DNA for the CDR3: TGTGCCAGCAGTTACGGGGGGGTCCCCTACAATGAGCAGTTCTTC.

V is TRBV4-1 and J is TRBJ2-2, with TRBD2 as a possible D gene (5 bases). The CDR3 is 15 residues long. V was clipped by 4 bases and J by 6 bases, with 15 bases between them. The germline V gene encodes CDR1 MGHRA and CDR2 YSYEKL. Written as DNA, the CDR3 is TGCGCCAGCAGCCCAGGACCCGGAGGTCCCGGGGAGCTGTTTTTT. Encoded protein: CASSPGPGGPGELFF.

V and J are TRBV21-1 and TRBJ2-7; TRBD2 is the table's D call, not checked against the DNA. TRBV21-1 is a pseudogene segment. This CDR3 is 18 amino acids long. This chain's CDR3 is CASSSSWDYPNTPYEQYF. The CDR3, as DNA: TGTGCCAGCAGCTCCTCTTGGGACTATCCTAACACGCCCTACGAGCAGTACTTC.